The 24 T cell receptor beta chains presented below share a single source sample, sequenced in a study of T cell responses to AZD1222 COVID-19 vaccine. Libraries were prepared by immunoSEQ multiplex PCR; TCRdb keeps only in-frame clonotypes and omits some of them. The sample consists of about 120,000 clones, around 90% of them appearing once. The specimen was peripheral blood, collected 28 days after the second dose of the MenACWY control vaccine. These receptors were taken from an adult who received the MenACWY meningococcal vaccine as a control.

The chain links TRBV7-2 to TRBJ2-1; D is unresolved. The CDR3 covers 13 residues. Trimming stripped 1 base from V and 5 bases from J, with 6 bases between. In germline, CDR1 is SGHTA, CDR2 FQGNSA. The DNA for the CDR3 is TGTGCCAGCAGCTTAGAAGTTAACAATGAGCAGTTCTTC. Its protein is CASSLEVNNEQFF.

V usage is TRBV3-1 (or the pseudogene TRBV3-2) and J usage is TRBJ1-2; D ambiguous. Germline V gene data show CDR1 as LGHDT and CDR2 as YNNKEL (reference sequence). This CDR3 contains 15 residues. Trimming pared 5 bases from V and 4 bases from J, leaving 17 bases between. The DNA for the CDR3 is TGTGCCAGCAGCTCAACACCCTCCGGCGGCTATGGCTACACCTTC. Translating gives CASSSTPSGGYGYTF.

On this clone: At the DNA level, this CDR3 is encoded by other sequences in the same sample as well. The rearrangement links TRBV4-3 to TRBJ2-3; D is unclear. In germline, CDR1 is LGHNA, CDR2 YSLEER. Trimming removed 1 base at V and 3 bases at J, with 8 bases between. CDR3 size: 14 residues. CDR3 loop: CASSQGTSTDTQYF. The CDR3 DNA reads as TGCGCCAGCAGCCAAGGGACCTCTACAGATACGCAGTATTTT.

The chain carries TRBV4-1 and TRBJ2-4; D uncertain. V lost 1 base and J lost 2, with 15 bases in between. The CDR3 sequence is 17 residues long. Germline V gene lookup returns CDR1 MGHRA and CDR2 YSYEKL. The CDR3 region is CASSQGILASPKNIQYF. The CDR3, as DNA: TGCGCCAGCAGCCAAGGAATTCTGGCAAGCCCCAAAAACATTCAGTACTTC.

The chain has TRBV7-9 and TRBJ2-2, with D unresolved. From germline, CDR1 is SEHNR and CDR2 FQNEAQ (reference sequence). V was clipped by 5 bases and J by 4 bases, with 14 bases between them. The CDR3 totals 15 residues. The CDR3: CASSLYTPGTGELFF. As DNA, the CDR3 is TGTGCCAGCAGCCTCTACACCCCCGGCACCGGGGAGCTGTTTTTT.

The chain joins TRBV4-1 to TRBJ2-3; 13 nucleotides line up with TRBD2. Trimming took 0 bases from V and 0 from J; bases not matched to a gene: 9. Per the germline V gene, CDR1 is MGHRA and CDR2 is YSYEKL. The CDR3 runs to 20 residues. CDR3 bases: TGCGCCAGCAGCCAAGATCCGACTAGCGGGGGGTACTCTAGCACAGATACGCAGTATTTT. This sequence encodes CASSQDPTSGGYSSTDTQYF.

The CDR3 protein is CASSSNRVEVATAFF. CDR3 sequence (DNA): TGTGCCAGCTCATCAAACAGGGTGGAGGTGGCGACGGCTTTCTTT. This rearrangement joins TRBV18 to TRBJ1-1; D perhaps matches TRBD1 (6 bases). The CDR3 consists of 15 residues. In germline, CDR1 is KGHSH, CDR2 LQKENI. The V gene lost 5 bases and the J gene lost 11 bases, with 24 bases spanning the gap. Together with reference TRBV18 and TRBJ1-1, the CDR3 gives the full variable domain: NAGVMQNPRHLVRRRGQEARLRCSPMKGHSHVYWYRQLPEEGLKFMVYLQKENIIDESGMPKERFSAEFPKEGPSILRIQQVVRGDSAAYFCASSSNRVEVATAFFGQGTRLTVV.

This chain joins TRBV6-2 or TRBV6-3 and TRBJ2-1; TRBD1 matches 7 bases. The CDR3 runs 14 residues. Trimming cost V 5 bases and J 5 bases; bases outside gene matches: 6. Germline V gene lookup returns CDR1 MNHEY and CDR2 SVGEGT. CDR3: CASSHNTGDNEQFF. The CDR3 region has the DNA TGTGCCAGCAGTCACAACACAGGGGACAATGAGCAGTTCTTC.

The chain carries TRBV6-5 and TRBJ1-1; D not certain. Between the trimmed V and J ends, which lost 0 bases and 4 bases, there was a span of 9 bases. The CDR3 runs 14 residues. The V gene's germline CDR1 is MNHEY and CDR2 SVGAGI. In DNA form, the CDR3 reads TGTGCCAGCAGTTACTCGGGCAGTTCCACTGAAGCTTTCTTT. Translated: CASSYSGSSTEAFF.

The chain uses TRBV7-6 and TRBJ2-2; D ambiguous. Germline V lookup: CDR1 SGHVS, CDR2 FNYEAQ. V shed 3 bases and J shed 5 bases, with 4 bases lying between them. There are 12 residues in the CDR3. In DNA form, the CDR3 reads TGTGCCAGCAGCTTCAGTACCGGGGAGCTGTTTTTT. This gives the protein CASSFSTGELFF.

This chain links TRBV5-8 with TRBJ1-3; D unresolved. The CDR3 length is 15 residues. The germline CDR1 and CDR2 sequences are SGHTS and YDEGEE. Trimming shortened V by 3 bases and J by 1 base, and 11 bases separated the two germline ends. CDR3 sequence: CASSYGRNSGNTIYF. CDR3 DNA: TGTGCCAGCAGCTACGGACGGAATTCTGGAAACACCATATATTTT.

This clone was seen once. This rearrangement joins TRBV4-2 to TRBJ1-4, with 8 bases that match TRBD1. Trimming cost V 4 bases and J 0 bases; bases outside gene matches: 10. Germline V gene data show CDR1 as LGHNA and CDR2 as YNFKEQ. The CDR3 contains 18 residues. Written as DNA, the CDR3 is TGTGCCAGCAGCCTAGGGACAGGATACCCCGCAACTAATGAAAAACTGTTTTTT. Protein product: CASSLGTGYPATNEKLFF.

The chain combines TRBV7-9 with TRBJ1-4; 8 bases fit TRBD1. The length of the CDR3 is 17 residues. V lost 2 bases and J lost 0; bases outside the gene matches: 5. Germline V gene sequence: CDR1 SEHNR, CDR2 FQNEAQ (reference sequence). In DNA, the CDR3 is TGTGCCAGCAGCTTATCCGGACAGGGCGCAACTAATGAAAAACTGTTTTTT. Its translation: CASSLSGQGATNEKLFF.

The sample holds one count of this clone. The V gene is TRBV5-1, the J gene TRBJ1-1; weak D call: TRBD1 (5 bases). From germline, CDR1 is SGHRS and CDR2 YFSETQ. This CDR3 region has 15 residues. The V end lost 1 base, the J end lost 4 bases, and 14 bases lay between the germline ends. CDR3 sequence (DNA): TGCGCCAGCAGCTTGTCTGGGACCGGTGTCACTGAAGCTTTCTTT. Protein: CASSLSGTGVTEAFF.

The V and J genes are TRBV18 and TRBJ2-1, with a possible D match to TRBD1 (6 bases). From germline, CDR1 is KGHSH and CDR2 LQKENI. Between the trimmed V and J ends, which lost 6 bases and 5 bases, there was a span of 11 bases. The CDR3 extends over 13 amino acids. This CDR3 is CASSTGLDNEQFF. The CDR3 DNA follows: TGTGCCAGCTCGACAGGCCTCGACAATGAGCAGTTCTTC.

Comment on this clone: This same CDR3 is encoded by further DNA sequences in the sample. The CDR3 region is CASSFGVGTEAFF. In DNA, the CDR3 is TGTGCCAGCAGCTTCGGGGTTGGCACTGAAGCTTTCTTT. The V and J genes are TRBV5-4 and TRBJ1-1; no definite D call. Germline CDR1 and CDR2: SGHNT and YYREEE (reference sequence). V dropped 2 bases and J dropped 4 bases, with 9 bases sitting between them. The CDR3 totals 13 residues.

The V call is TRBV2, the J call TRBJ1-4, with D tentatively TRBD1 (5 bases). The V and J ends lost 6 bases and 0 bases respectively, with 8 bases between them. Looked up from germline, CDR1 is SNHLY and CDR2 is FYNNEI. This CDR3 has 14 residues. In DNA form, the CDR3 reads TGTGCCAGCAGAAGGACAACAACTAATGAAAAACTGTTTTTT. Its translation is CASRRTTTNEKLFF.

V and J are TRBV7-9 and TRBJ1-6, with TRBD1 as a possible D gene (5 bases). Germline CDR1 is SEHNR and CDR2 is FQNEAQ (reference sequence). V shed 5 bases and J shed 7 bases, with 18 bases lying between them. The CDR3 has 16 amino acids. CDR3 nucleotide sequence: TGTGCCAGCAGCCTCGGGACGGTTGATTGGAATTCACCCCTCCACTTT. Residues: CASSLGTVDWNSPLHF.

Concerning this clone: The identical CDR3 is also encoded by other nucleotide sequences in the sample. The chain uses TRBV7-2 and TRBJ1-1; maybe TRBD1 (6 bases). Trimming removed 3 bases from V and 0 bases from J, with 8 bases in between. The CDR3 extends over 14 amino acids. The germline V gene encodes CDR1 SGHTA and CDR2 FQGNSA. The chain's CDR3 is CASSFQGMNTEAFF. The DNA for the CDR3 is TGTGCCAGCAGCTTTCAGGGGATGAACACTGAAGCTTTCTTT.

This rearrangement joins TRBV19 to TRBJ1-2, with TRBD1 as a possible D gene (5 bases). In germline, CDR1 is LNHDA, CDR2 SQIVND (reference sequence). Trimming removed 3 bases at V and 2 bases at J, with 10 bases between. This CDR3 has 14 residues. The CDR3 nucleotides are TGTGCCAGTAGTATCGCAACAGGCAACTATGGCTACACCTTC. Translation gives CASSIATGNYGYTF.

The CDR3 DNA reads TGTGCCAGCAGCCGCAGGGAGGTTAGCGGGGGGCTGAACACCGGGGAGCTGTTTTTT. Protein sequence: CASSRREVSGGLNTGELFF. The J gene is TRBJ2-2, the V gene TRBV4-2, with 10 bases identical to TRBD2. The CDR3 has 19 amino acids. Germline values: CDR1 LGHNA, CDR2 YNFKEQ. The V and J ends lost 4 bases and 1 base, in that order; junction bases with no gene match: 12.

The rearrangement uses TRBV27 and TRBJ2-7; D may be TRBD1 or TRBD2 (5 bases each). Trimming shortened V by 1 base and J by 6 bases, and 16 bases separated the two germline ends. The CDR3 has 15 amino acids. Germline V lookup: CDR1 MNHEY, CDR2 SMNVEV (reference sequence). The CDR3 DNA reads TGTGCCAGCAGTTTATTGGGACGCTGGTTTGGCGAGCAGTACTTC. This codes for CASSLLGRWFGEQYF.

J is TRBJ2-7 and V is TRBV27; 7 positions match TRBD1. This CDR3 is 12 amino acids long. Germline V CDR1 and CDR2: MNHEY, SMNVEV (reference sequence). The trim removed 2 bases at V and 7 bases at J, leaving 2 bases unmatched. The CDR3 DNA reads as TGTGCCAGCAGTTTAACAGGGGAAGAGCAGTACGTC. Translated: CASSLTGEEQYV.

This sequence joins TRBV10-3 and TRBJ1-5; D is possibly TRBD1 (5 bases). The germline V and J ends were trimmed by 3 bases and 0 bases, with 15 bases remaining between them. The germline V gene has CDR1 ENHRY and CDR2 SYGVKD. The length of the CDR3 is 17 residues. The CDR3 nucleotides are TGTGCCATCAGTGACGAGACCCGGGGGGATAGCAATCAGCCCCAGCATTTT. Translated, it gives CAISDETRGDSNQPQHF.